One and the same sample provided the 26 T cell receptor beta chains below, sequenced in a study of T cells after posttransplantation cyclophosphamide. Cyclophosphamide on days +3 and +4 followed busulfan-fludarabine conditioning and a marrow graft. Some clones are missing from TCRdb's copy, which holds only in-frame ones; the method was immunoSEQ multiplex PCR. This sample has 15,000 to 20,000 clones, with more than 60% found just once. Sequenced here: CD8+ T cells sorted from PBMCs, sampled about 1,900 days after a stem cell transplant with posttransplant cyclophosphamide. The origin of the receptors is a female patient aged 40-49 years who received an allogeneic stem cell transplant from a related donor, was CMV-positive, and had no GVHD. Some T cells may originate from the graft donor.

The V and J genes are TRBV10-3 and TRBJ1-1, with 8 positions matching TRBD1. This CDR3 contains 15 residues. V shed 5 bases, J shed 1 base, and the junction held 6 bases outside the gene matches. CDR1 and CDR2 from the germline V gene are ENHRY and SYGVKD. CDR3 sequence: CAISPSGTGNTEAFF. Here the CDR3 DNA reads TGTGCCATCAGTCCATCCGGGACAGGGAACACTGAAGCTTTCTTT.

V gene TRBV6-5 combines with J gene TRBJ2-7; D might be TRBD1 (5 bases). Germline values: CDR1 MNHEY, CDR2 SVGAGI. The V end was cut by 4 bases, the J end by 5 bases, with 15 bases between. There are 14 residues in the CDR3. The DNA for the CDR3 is TGTGCCAGCAGTTTTTCCTCAGGGATCCACGAGCAGTACTTC. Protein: CASSFSSGIHEQYF.

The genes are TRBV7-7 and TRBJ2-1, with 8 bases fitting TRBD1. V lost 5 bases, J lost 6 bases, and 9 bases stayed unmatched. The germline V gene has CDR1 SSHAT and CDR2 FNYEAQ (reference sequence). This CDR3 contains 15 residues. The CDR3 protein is CASSPTGVGSNEQFF. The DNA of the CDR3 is TGTGCCAGCAGCCCGACAGGGGTTGGTAGCAATGAGCAGTTCTTC.

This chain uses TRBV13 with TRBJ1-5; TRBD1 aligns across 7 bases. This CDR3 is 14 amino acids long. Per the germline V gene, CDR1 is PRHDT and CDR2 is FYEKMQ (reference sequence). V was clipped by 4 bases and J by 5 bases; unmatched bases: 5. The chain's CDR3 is CASSSSGTDQPQHF. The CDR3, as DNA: TGTGCCAGCAGCTCCTCCGGGACAGATCAGCCCCAGCATTTT.

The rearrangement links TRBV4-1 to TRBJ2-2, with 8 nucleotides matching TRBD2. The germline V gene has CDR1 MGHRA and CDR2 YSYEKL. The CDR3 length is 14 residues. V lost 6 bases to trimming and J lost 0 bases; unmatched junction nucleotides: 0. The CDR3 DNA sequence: TGCGCCAGCAGTAGCGGGGCGAACACCGGGGAGCTGTTTTTT. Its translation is CASSSGANTGELFF.

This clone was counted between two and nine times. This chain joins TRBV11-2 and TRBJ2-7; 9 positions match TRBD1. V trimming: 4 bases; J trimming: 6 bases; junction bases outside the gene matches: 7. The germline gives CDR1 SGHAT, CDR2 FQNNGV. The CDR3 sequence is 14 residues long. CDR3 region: CASSSGTGSFEQYF. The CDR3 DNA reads TGTGCCAGCAGCTCGGGGACAGGGAGCTTCGAGCAGTACTTC.

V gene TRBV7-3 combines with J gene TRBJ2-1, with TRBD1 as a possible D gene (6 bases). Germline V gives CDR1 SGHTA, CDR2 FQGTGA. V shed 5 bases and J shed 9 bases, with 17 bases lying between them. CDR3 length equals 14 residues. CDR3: CASSEDSKGSEQFF. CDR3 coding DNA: TGTGCCAGCAGCGAGGACAGCAAGGGGAGTGAGCAGTTCTTC.

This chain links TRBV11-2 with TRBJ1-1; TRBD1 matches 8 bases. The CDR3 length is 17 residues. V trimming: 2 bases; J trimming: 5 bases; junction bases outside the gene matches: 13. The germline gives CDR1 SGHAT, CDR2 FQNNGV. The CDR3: CASSLWPLAGGKTEAFF. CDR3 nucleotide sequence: TGTGCCAGCAGCTTATGGCCCCTCGCAGGGGGCAAGACTGAAGCTTTCTTT.

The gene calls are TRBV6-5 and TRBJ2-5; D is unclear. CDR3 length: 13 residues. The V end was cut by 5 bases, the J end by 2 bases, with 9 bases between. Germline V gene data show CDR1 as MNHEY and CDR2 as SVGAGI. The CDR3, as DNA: TGTGCCAGCAGTCTAGACGGGCAAGAGACCCAGTACTTC. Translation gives CASSLDGQETQYF.

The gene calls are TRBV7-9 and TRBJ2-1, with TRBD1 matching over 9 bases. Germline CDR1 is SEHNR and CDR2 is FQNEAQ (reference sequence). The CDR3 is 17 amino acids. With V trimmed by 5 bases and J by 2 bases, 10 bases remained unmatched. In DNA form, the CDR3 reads TGTGCCAGCAGCCCGGGGTCGACAGGGGGTACCTACAATGAGCAGTTCTTC. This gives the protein CASSPGSTGGTYNEQFF.

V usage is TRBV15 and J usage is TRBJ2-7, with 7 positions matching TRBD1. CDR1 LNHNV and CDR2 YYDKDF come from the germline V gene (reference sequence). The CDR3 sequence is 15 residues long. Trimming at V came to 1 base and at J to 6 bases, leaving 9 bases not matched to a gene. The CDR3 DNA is TGTGCCACCAGCAGAGGCGACAGGGAGCATGCCGAGCAGTACTTC. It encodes CATSRGDREHAEQYF. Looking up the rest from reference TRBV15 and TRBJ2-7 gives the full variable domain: DAMVIQNPRYQVTQFGKPVTLSCSQTLNHNVMYWYQQKSSQAPKLLFHYYDKDFNNEADTPDNFQSRRPNTSFCFLDIRSPGLGDTAMYLCATSRGDREHAEQYFGPGTRLTVT.

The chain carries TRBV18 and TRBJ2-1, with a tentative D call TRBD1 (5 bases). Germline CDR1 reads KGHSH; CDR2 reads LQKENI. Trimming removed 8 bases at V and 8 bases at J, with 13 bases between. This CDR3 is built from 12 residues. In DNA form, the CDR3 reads TGTGCCAGCACGGAACAGGCGGATGAGCAGTTCTTC. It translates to CASTEQADEQFF.

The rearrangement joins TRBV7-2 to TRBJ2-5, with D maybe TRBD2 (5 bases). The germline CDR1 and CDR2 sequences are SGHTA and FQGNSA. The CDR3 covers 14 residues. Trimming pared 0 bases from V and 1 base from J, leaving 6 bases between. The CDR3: CASSLAGSQETQYF. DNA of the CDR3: TGTGCCAGCAGCTTAGCGGGGAGCCAAGAGACCCAGTACTTC.

DNA of the CDR3: TGTGCCAGCAGCCAGACAGGGGCTAATTCACCCCTCCACTTT. Its translation: CASSQTGANSPLHF. The rearrangement uses TRBV11-2 and TRBJ1-6; TRBD1 matches 8 bases. Trimming took 5 bases from V and 6 from J; bases not matched to a gene: 3. Germline loops: CDR1 SGHAT, CDR2 FQNNGV. The CDR3 runs 14 residues.

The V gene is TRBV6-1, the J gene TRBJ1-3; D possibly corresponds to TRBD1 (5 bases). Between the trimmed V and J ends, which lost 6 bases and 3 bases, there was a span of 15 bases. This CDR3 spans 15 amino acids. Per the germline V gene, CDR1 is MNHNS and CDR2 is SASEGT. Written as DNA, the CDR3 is TGTGCCAGCAGCCTAGGCAGGGCTTTTGGAAACACCATATATTTT. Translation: CASSLGRAFGNTIYF.

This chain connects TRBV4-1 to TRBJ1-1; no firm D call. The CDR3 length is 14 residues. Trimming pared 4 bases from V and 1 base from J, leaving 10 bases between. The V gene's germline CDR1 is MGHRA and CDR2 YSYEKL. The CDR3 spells CASSLRAGNTEAFF. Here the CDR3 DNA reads TGCGCCAGCAGCCTTAGGGCGGGGAACACTGAAGCTTTCTTT.

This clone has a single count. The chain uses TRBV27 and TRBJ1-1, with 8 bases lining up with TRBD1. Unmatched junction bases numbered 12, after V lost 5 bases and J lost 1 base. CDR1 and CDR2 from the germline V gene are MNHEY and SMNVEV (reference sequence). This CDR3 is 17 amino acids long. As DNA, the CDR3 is TGTGCCAGCAGTCCACTAGCGCAGGGGGCTTGGAACACTGAAGCTTTCTTT. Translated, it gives CASSPLAQGAWNTEAFF.

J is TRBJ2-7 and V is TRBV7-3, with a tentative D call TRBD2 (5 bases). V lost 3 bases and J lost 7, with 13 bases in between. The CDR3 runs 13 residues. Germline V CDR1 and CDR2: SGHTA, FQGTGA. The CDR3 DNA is TGTGCCAGCAGCTTGTCGCCCCCGGGAGAGCAGTACTTC. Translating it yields CASSLSPPGEQYF.

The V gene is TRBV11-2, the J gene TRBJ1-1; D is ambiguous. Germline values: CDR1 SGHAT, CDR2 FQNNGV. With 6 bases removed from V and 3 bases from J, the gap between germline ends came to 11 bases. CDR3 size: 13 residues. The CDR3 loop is CASRCGVDTEAFF. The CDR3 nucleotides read TGTGCCAGCAGGTGCGGGGTAGACACTGAAGCTTTCTTT.

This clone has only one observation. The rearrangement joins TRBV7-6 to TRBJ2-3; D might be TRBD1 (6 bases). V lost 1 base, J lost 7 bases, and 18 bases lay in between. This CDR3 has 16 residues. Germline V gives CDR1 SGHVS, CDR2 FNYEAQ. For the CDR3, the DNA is TGTGCCAGCAGCTTAGACTCCGGGACACTGGGTTATACGCAGTATTTT. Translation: CASSLDSGTLGYTQYF.

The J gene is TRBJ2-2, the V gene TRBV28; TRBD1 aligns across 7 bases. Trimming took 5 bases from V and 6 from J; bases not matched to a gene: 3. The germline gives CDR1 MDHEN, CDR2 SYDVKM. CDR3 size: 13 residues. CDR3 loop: CASSPTGPGELFF. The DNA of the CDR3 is TGTGCCAGCAGTCCGACAGGGCCCGGGGAGCTGTTTTTT. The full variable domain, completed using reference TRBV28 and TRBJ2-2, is DVKVTQSSRYLVKRTGEKVFLECVQDMDHENMFWYRQDPGLGLRLIYFSYDVKMKEKGDIPEGYSVSREKKERFSLILESASTNQTSMYLCASSPTGPGELFFGEGSRLTVL.

CDR3 residues: CASSQTDRKRETQYF. CDR3 in DNA: TGCGCCAGCAGCCAGACGGACAGGAAACGTGAGACCCAGTACTTC. The gene calls are TRBV4-3 and TRBJ2-5; TRBD1 matches at 7 bases. The V and J ends lost 3 bases and 5 bases, in that order; junction bases with no gene match: 9. The CDR3 covers 15 residues. CDR1 is LGHNA and CDR2 is YSLEER in the germline V gene.

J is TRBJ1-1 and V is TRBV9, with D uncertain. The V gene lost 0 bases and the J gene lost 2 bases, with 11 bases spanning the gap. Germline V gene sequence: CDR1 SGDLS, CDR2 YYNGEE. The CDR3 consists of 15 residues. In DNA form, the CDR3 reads TGTGCCAGCAGCGTAGTATTCGAGGGTAACACTGAAGCTTTCTTT. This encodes CASSVVFEGNTEAFF. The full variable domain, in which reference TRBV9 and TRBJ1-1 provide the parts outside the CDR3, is DSGVTQTPKHLITATGQRVTLRCSPRSGDLSVYWYQQSLDQGLQFLIQYYNGEERAKGNILERFSAQQFPDLHSELNLSSLELGDSALYFCASSVVFEGNTEAFFGQGTRLTVV.

Here the CDR3 DNA reads TGTGCCAGCAGTTACGCCGGGGGGAATACAGATACGCAGTATTTT. Its translation: CASSYAGGNTDTQYF. The V gene is TRBV6-5, the J gene TRBJ2-3; 7 nucleotides align to TRBD2. The CDR3 loop spans 15 amino acids. V shed 2 bases and J 3 bases; nucleotides not matched to a gene: 5. Germline V CDR1 and CDR2: MNHEY, SVGAGI.

The CDR3 region is CASSIAGPVEQYF. DNA for the CDR3: TGTGCCAGTAGTATCGCAGGGCCGGTAGAGCAGTACTTC. The V gene is TRBV19, the J gene TRBJ2-7, with D possibly TRBD1 on 5 matching bases. The CDR3 spans 13 residues. The germline V gene encodes CDR1 LNHDA and CDR2 SQIVND (reference sequence). V was trimmed by 3 bases and J by 7 bases, leaving 13 bases between them. Full variable domain (rest looked up from reference TRBV19 and TRBJ2-7): DGGITQSPKYLFRKEGQNVTLSCEQNLNHDAMYWYRQDPGQGLRLIYYSQIVNDFQKGDIAEGYSVSREKKESFPLTVTSAQKNPTAFYLCASSIAGPVEQYFGPGTRLTVT.

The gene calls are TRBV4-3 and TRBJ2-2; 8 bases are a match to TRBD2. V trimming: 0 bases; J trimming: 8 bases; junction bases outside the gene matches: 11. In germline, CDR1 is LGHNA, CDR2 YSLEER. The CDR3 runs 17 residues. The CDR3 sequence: CASSQDRTSPGRGELFF. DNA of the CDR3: TGCGCCAGCAGCCAAGACCGGACTAGCCCGGGAAGGGGGGAGCTGTTTTTT.